This paragraph reports one T cell receptor (beta chain). Other nucleotide sequences in the sample specify the same CDR3. This sample is drawn from a study of blood T cell repertoires in COVID-19. Across the study: Samples representing acute and convalescent COVID-19 were sourced from the United States, Italy and Spain. The cDNA or gDNA used as material had been derived from T cells, B-cell-depleted T cells, or PBMCs.

Recovered status applied to Cohort 3 donors who had two consecutive negative PCRs. It also applied to those with clearance or with symptom resolution. The V end was cut by 2 bases, the J end by 5 bases, with 6 bases between. The germline CDR1 and CDR2 sequences are SGHTA and FQGNSA. This CDR3 has 12 amino acids. Clones were sequenced by immunoSEQ multiplex PCR, and TCRdb holds only the in-frame ones, with some missing. The sample contains around 330,000 clones, around 86% of which appear only once. The source is a man aged 60-69 years who had recovered from COVID-19. The sample taken for sequencing was PBMCs or T cells enriched from blood (not recorded which). The chain carries TRBV7-2 and TRBJ2-5, with D unclear. The CDR3 DNA reads TGTGCCAGCAGCTTATCTCGGGAGACCCAGTACTTC. It specifies CASSLSRETQYF.